Listed below are T cell receptor beta chains from one sample, sequenced in a study of OX40 agonist ivuxolimab in advanced cancers. Profiling relied on immunoSEQ multiplex PCR, and the TCRdb table lists in-frame clones only, not all of them. The data hold 82,000 or so clones, with 80% to 95% observed a single time. This specimen was CD4+ or CD8+ T cells sorted from blood, taken in a trial of the OX40 agonist ivuxolimab. These receptors were taken from an adult with an advanced solid tumor such as melanoma, head and neck, liver or kidney cancer. CDR3s include the opening cysteine and the closing phenylalanine or tryptophan. Fields, in order: D gene, clone size, V gene, J gene, CDR3 protein, CDR3 DNA. The D gene is left open where the match is weak. For some rows the clone size is stated as once, few or many, or as a class when expanded; others skip it.

D gene: NA
clone size: NA
V gene: TRBV5-1
J gene: TRBJ2-2
CDR3 protein: CASTVQFGGATNTGELFF
CDR3 DNA: TGCGCCAGTACGGTTCAATTTGGGGGGGCGACCAACACCGGGGAGCTGTTTTTT

D gene: NA
clone size: NA
V gene: TRBV11-2
J gene: TRBJ2-2
CDR3 protein: CASSLATGELFF
CDR3 DNA: TGTGCCAGCAGCTTAGCGACCGGGGAGCTGTTTTTT

D gene: NA
clone size: NA
V gene: TRBV5-1
J gene: TRBJ2-3
CDR3 protein: CAARPSPRDTQYF
CDR3 DNA: TGCGCCGCCCGCCCATCCCCCCGAGATACGCAGTATTTT

D gene: TRBD1
clone size: NA
V gene: TRBV6-1
J gene: TRBJ1-1
CDR3 protein: CASQTGFGWTEAFF
CDR3 DNA: TGTGCCAGTCAGACAGGGTTTGGTTGGACTGAAGCTTTCTTT

D gene: NA
clone size: NA
V gene: TRBV27
J gene: TRBJ2-3
CDR3 protein: CASSLPNRVDTQYF
CDR3 DNA: TGTGCCAGCAGTTTACCCAACCGGGTGGATACGCAGTATTTT

D gene: NA
clone size: NA
V gene: TRBV11-2
J gene: TRBJ2-5
CDR3 protein: CASSKRTLPETQYF
CDR3 DNA: TGTGCCAGCAGCAAGAGGACCTTACCGGAGACCCAGTACTTC

D gene: NA
clone size: NA
V gene: TRBV6-6
J gene: TRBJ1-2
CDR3 protein: CASSYSGTNYGYTF
CDR3 DNA: TGTGCCAGCAGTTACTCGGGAACTAACTATGGCTACACCTTC

D gene: NA
clone size: NA
V gene: TRBV7-8
J gene: TRBJ1-1
CDR3 protein: CASSIDSFYAEAFF
CDR3 DNA: TGTGCCAGCAGCATCGACAGCTTCTACGCTGAAGCTTTCTTT

D gene: NA
clone size: few
V gene: TRBV14
J gene: TRBJ1-3
CDR3 protein: CASKSYGNTIYF
CDR3 DNA: TGTGCCAGCAAAAGTTATGGAAACACCATATATTTT

D gene: TRBD1
clone size: NA
V gene: TRBV6-1
J gene: TRBJ1-1
CDR3 protein: CASSAWTGGNTEAFF
CDR3 DNA: TGTGCCAGCAGCGCTTGGACAGGGGGCAACACTGAAGCCTTCTTT

D gene: TRBD1
clone size: NA
V gene: TRBV5-6
J gene: TRBJ2-7
CDR3 protein: CASSRGQGSYEQYF
CDR3 DNA: TGTGCCAGCAGCCGGGGACAGGGATCCTACGAGCAGTACTTC

D gene: NA
clone size: NA
V gene: TRBV11-3
J gene: TRBJ2-1
CDR3 protein: CASSSPGDYNEQFF
CDR3 DNA: TGTGCCAGCAGCTCCCCGGGGGACTACAATGAGCAGTTCTTC

D gene: NA
clone size: NA
V gene: TRBV5-1
J gene: TRBJ1-5
CDR3 protein: CASSFGVEVNQPQHF
CDR3 DNA: TGCGCCAGCAGCTTTGGGGTTGAGGTCAATCAGCCCCAGCATTTT

D gene: NA
clone size: NA
V gene: TRBV27
J gene: TRBJ2-3
CDR3 protein: CASRVRPTDTQYF
CDR3 DNA: TGTGCCAGTAGGGTCCGGCCCACAGATACGCAGTATTTT

D gene: NA
clone size: NA
V gene: TRBV7-6
J gene: TRBJ2-7
CDR3 protein: CASSASETRVRYYEQYF
CDR3 DNA: TGTGCCAGCAGCGCTAGTGAGACCAGGGTCCGCTACTACGAGCAGTACTTC

D gene: NA
clone size: NA
V gene: TRBV19
J gene: TRBJ2-1
CDR3 protein: CASSRFGNEQFF
CDR3 DNA: TGTGCCAGTAGTCGGTTTGGCAATGAGCAGTTCTTC

D gene: NA
clone size: NA
V gene: TRBV19
J gene: TRBJ2-3
CDR3 protein: CASSTSRFTDTQYF
CDR3 DNA: TGTGCCAGTAGTACCTCTAGGTTCACAGATACGCAGTATTTT

D gene: NA
clone size: NA
V gene: TRBV6-6
J gene: TRBJ1-2
CDR3 protein: CASSLRDGPEGYGYTF
CDR3 DNA: TGTGCCAGCAGTTTACGGGACGGTCCCGAGGGCTATGGCTACACCTTC

D gene: NA
clone size: NA
V gene: TRBV4-1
J gene: TRBJ2-7
CDR3 protein: CASSHSGPSYEQYF
CDR3 DNA: TGCGCCAGCAGCCACAGCGGCCCCTCCTACGAGCAGTACTTC

D gene: NA
clone size: NA
V gene: TRBV15
J gene: TRBJ2-2
CDR3 protein: CATSRVAGTGGELFF
CDR3 DNA: TGTGCCACCAGCAGAGTTGCAGGAACGGGCGGGGAGCTGTTTTTT

D gene: TRBD2
clone size: once
V gene: TRBV11-2
J gene: TRBJ2-5
CDR3 protein: CASSYSGGGQETQYF
CDR3 DNA: TGTGCCAGCAGCTACTCCGGCGGGGGGCAAGAGACCCAGTACTTC

D gene: NA
clone size: NA
V gene: TRBV18
J gene: TRBJ1-1
CDR3 protein: CASSPGSVNTEAFF
CDR3 DNA: TGTGCCAGCTCACCGGGAAGTGTGAACACTGAAGCTTTCTTT

D gene: TRBD1
clone size: NA
V gene: TRBV29-1
J gene: TRBJ2-5
CDR3 protein: CSVGDRVGETQYF
CDR3 DNA: TGCAGCGTGGGGGACAGGGTTGGAGAGACCCAGTACTTC

D gene: NA
clone size: once
V gene: TRBV7-9
J gene: TRBJ1-3
CDR3 protein: CASSSKQGFENTIYF
CDR3 DNA: TGTGCCAGCAGCTCCAAACAGGGATTTGAAAACACCATATATTTT

D gene: NA
clone size: NA
V gene: TRBV5-6
J gene: TRBJ1-1
CDR3 protein: CASRSPGRLNTEAFF
CDR3 DNA: TGTGCCAGCAGGTCGCCGGGACGCCTGAACACTGAAGCTTTCTTT

D gene: NA
clone size: NA
V gene: TRBV5-4
J gene: TRBJ2-1
CDR3 protein: CASSSLQGLGFNEQFF
CDR3 DNA: TGTGCCAGCAGCTCTCTCCAGGGTTTGGGGTTCAATGAGCAGTTCTTC

D gene: NA
clone size: NA
V gene: TRBV2
J gene: TRBJ2-5
CDR3 protein: CASSDTISKQETQYF
CDR3 DNA: TGTGCCAGCAGTGACACCATCTCAAAACAAGAGACCCAGTACTTC

D gene: NA
clone size: NA
V gene: TRBV25-1
J gene: TRBJ2-6
CDR3 protein: CASSGQALSGANVLTF
CDR3 DNA: TGTGCCAGCAGTGGACAGGCCCTCTCTGGGGCCAACGTCCTGACTTTC

D gene: NA
clone size: NA
V gene: TRBV10-3
J gene: TRBJ2-2
CDR3 protein: CAISAASTNTGELFF
CDR3 DNA: TGTGCCATCAGTGCGGCTTCTACGAACACCGGGGAGCTGTTTTTT

D gene: NA
clone size: NA
V gene: TRBV27
J gene: TRBJ2-7
CDR3 protein: CASRWGPSSYEQYF
CDR3 DNA: TGTGCCAGCAGGTGGGGACCAAGCTCCTACGAGCAGTACTTC

D gene: NA
clone size: NA
V gene: TRBV6-4
J gene: TRBJ1-5
CDR3 protein: CASKLLRDVGNQPQHF
CDR3 DNA: TGTGCCAGCAAATTACTCCGGGATGTCGGCAATCAGCCCCAGCATTTT

D gene: TRBD2
clone size: NA
V gene: TRBV13
J gene: TRBJ2-3
CDR3 protein: CASSLQTSGTDTQYF
CDR3 DNA: TGTGCCAGCAGCCTTCAGACTAGCGGCACAGATACGCAGTATTTT

D gene: NA
clone size: NA
V gene: TRBV29-1
J gene: TRBJ1-2
CDR3 protein: CSVPLGGNYGYTF
CDR3 DNA: TGCAGCGTTCCCCTGGGCGGGAACTATGGCTACACCTTC

D gene: NA
clone size: NA
V gene: TRBV14
J gene: TRBJ2-5
CDR3 protein: CASSQLQGGTETQYF
CDR3 DNA: TGTGCCAGCAGCCAACTTCAGGGGGGCACAGAGACCCAGTACTTC

D gene: TRBD2
clone size: NA
V gene: TRBV7-9
J gene: TRBJ2-5
CDR3 protein: CASSLASGRSETQYF
CDR3 DNA: TGTGCCAGCAGCTTAGCTAGCGGGAGGTCAGAGACCCAGTACTTC

D gene: NA
clone size: few
V gene: TRBV18
J gene: TRBJ1-5
CDR3 protein: CASSTRQGNQPQHF
CDR3 DNA: TGTGCCAGCTCAACCCGACAGGGCAATCAGCCCCAGCATTTT

D gene: NA
clone size: NA
V gene: TRBV6-6
J gene: TRBJ1-2
CDR3 protein: CASSSEPEYGYTF
CDR3 DNA: TGTGCCAGCAGTTCAGAGCCCGAGTATGGCTACACCTTC

D gene: TRBD2
clone size: NA
V gene: TRBV27
J gene: TRBJ2-2
CDR3 protein: CASSLGSLAGDTGELFF
CDR3 DNA: TGTGCCAGCTCCCTGGGATCCCTAGCGGGAGATACCGGGGAGCTGTTTTTT

D gene: TRBD2
clone size: NA
V gene: TRBV6-4
J gene: TRBJ2-7
CDR3 protein: CASIWRGVSYEQYF
CDR3 DNA: TGTGCCAGCATTTGGCGGGGGGTGTCCTACGAGCAGTACTTC

D gene: TRBD1
clone size: NA
V gene: TRBV6-8
J gene: TRBJ2-7
CDR3 protein: CASSSGAGQAYEQYF
CDR3 DNA: TGTGCCAGCAGTTCCGGCGCGGGACAGGCCTACGAGCAGTACTTC